One sample yielded the 12 T cell receptor beta chains listed below, sequenced in a study of OX40 agonist ivuxolimab in advanced cancers. The library was produced with the immunoSEQ multiplex PCR assay. The immuneACCESS repertoire file appears here via TCRdb, limited to in-frame rearrangements. These files lack a portion of the clones; in checked studies, under half of the deficit traces to unresolved V genes, and the cause of the others is not known. The sample contains 65,000 to 85,000 clones, 80% to 95% of them found a single time. The top ten constitute approximately 8% of the sample. The sample here was CD4+ or CD8+ T cells sorted from blood, taken in a trial of the OX40 agonist ivuxolimab. The source is an adult with an advanced solid tumor such as melanoma, head and neck, liver or kidney cancer.

The rearrangement joins TRBV27 to TRBJ2-6; D could derive from TRBD1 or TRBD2 (5 bases each). Germline V gene sequence: CDR1 MNHEY, CDR2 SMNVEV (reference sequence). The CDR3 runs 17 residues. V lost 5 bases and J 0 bases, leaving 14 bases between the germline ends. CDR3 in DNA: TGTGCCAGCAGTCCCCGGGACCTGAGCTCTGGGGCCAACGTCCTGACTTTC. Its translation: CASSPRDLSSGANVLTF.

The CDR3, as DNA: TGTGCCAGCAGCCCCAGCCCCGGGGGCGCAGATGGCTACACCTTC. Residues: CASSPSPGGADGYTF. The chain is built from TRBV11-2 and TRBJ1-2; tentatively, D is TRBD1 (6 bases). V was pared by 5 bases and J by 6 bases, with 19 bases between. The CDR3 has 15 amino acids. Per the germline V gene, CDR1 is SGHAT and CDR2 is FQNNGV.

This clone showed up just a few times. This chain joins TRBV7-6 and TRBJ2-7; TRBD1 aligns across 9 bases. The CDR3 is 13 amino acids. Losses at the gene ends were 5 bases for V and 6 bases for J; bases not matched to a gene: 5. CDR1 is SGHVS, CDR2 FNYEAQ, per germline. The CDR3 DNA follows: TGTGCCAGCAGCGCGGGGACAGGGTTCGAGCAGTACTTC. It encodes CASSAGTGFEQYF.

The genes are TRBV9 and TRBJ2-7, with 7 bases lining up with TRBD1. Trimming cost V 0 bases and J 3 bases; bases outside gene matches: 6. The CDR3 extends over 15 amino acids. Germline-derived CDR1 and CDR2 are SGDLS and YYNGEE. The CDR3 nucleotides are TGTGCCAGCAGCGTAGGGGACAGTGGGGTCTACGAGCAGTACTTC. Protein: CASSVGDSGVYEQYF.

The CDR3 loop is CASSIEPGEVGQPQHF. CDR3 DNA: TGTGCCAGTAGTATAGAGCCGGGGGAGGTAGGACAGCCCCAGCATTTT. The chain links TRBV19 to TRBJ1-5, with a possible D match to TRBD1 (5 bases). Germline assignment: CDR1 LNHDA and CDR2 SQIVND (reference sequence). Deletions cut 0 bases from V and 7 bases from J, with 16 bases between. The CDR3 is 16 residues long. Together with reference TRBV19 and TRBJ1-5, the CDR3 gives the full variable domain: DGGITQSPKYLFRKEGQNVTLSCEQNLNHDAMYWYRQDPGQGLRLIYYSQIVNDFQKGDIAEGYSVSREKKESFPLTVTSAQKNPTAFYLCASSIEPGEVGQPQHFGDGTRLSIL.

The chain recombines TRBV4-3 with TRBJ1-5; no firm D call. Trimming stripped 3 bases from V and 1 base from J, with 10 bases between. The CDR3 is 15 amino acids. Germline-derived CDR1 and CDR2 are LGHNA and YSLEER. CDR3 DNA sequence: TGCGCCAGCAGCCAGGGCGGGAAAAGCAATCAGCCCCAGCATTTT. Protein sequence: CASSQGGKSNQPQHF.

The rearrangement joins TRBV25-1 to TRBJ1-1; the match to TRBD1 covers 8 bases. The CDR3 runs to 14 residues. Per the germline V gene, CDR1 is MGHDK and CDR2 is SYGVNS. V lost 8 bases, J lost 1 base, and 6 bases stayed unmatched. This CDR3 is CASAWTGWNTEAFF. CDR3 DNA: TGTGCCAGCGCCTGGACAGGGTGGAACACTGAAGCTTTCTTT.

The chain carries TRBV4-2 and TRBJ2-1; possibly TRBD1 for D (5 bases). This CDR3 is 17 amino acids long. Trimming left V 0 bases short and J 0 bases short, with 12 bases between. Germline V CDR1 and CDR2: LGHNA, YNFKEQ. The CDR3 reads CASSQDGATSSYNEQFF. DNA for the CDR3: TGTGCCAGCAGCCAAGATGGGGCGACGAGCTCCTACAATGAGCAGTTCTTC.

In DNA, the CDR3 is TGTGCCAGCAGCCTCAAAGGGGGCCCCTATAATTCACCCCTCCACTTT. It specifies CASSLKGGPYNSPLHF. The rearrangement uses TRBV7-2 and TRBJ1-6, with 7 bases identical to TRBD1. V was clipped by 5 bases and J by 2 bases; unmatched bases: 6. Germline V lookup: CDR1 SGHTA, CDR2 FQGNSA. The CDR3 has 16 residues.

This clone showed up just once. The CDR3 is CASSRVELQETQYF. The CDR3 DNA follows: TGTGCCAGCAGCCGCGTGGAGCTCCAAGAGACCCAGTACTTC. The V call is TRBV5-6, the J call TRBJ2-5; D is unresolved. Deletions cut 4 bases from V and 1 base from J, with 11 bases between. This CDR3 region has 14 residues. CDR1 and CDR2 from the germline V gene are SGHDT and YYEEEE.

The chain recombines TRBV5-3 with TRBJ2-1; 15 bases are a match to TRBD2. TRBV5-3 is an open reading frame, and its role is uncertain. V was clipped by 4 bases and J by 8 bases; unmatched bases: 16. The CDR3 is 19 amino acids. CDR3 coding DNA: TGTGCCAGAAGCCGTAGTCCCGGGACTAGCGGGGGGCTCAGGGATGAGCAGTTCTTC. As protein: CARSRSPGTSGGLRDEQFF.

The chain uses TRBV13 and TRBJ1-3; no reliable D call. CDR1 and CDR2 (germline): PRHDT, FYEKMQ (reference sequence). This CDR3 has 15 amino acids. V lost 4 bases and J 0 bases, leaving 10 bases between the germline ends. Here the CDR3 DNA reads TGTGCCAGCAGCTCCCGACTGAGCTCTGGAAACACCATATATTTT. Amino acid sequence: CASSSRLSSGNTIYF.